The 19 T cell receptor beta chains given below trace back to one sample, sequenced in a study of T cell responses to AZD1222 COVID-19 vaccine. Clones were read by immunoSEQ multiplex PCR, and TCRdb kept only the in-frame ones, dropping some. In the table there are about 120,000 clones, roughly 90% of which are singletons. The material sequenced was peripheral blood, taken on day 0 of AZD1222 vaccination. The receptors derive from an adult in good health.

The J gene is TRBJ2-1, the V gene TRBV5-6; 8 nucleotides line up with TRBD2. The CDR3 is made up of 16 amino acids. CDR1 and CDR2 from the germline V gene are SGHDT and YYEEEE. The V and J ends lost 0 bases and 0 bases, in that order; junction bases with no gene match: 2. The CDR3 loop reads CASSLGLAGSYNEQFF. The DNA of the CDR3 is TGTGCCAGCAGCTTGGGCCTAGCGGGCTCCTACAATGAGCAGTTCTTC.

The CDR3 region is CASSSRQGLAAGYTF. CDR3 DNA sequence: TGTGCCAGCAGCTCCCGACAGGGTCTCGCGGCCGGCTACACCTTC. This chain links TRBV7-8 with TRBJ1-2, with TRBD1 identical over 7 bases. Germline loops: CDR1 SGHVS, CDR2 FQNEAQ. J gave up 8 bases and V 4 bases, and 13 bases lay outside the gene matches. This CDR3 is built from 15 residues. Together with reference TRBV7-8 and TRBJ1-2, the CDR3 gives the full variable domain: GAGVSQSPRYKVAKRGQDVALRCDPISGHVSLFWYQQALGQGPEFLTYFQNEAQLDKSGLPSDRFFAERPEGSVSTLKIQRTQQEDSAVYLCASSSRQGLAAGYTFGSGTRLTVV.

V gene TRBV11-2 combines with J gene TRBJ2-7; TRBD1 matches at 10 bases. CDR1 and CDR2 (germline): SGHAT, FQNNGV. This CDR3 has 17 amino acids. The J segment lost 0 bases and the V segment lost 4 bases, leaving 9 bases of the junction unmatched. The DNA for the CDR3 is TGTGCCAGCAGCTCCATCAGGCGGGACAGGGGCTCCTACGAGCAGTACTTC. It specifies CASSSIRRDRGSYEQYF.

The chain recombines TRBV6-5 with TRBJ1-2; 9 nucleotides line up with TRBD1. The CDR3 consists of 14 residues. J lost 7 bases, V lost 0 bases, and 3 bases had no gene match. CDR1 is MNHEY, CDR2 SVGAGI, per germline. The CDR3 DNA reads as TGTGCCAGCAGTTACTCTGGACAGGGGCTTGGCTACACCTTC. It encodes CASSYSGQGLGYTF.

The gene calls are TRBV3-1 (or the pseudogene TRBV3-2) and TRBJ1-2; 9 bases fit TRBD1. This CDR3 spans 14 amino acids. In germline, CDR1 is LGHDT, CDR2 YNNKEL (reference sequence). The V segment lost 5 bases and the J segment 8 bases; nucleotides outside the gene matches: 9. CDR3 in amino acids: CASSGEGQGEGYTF. CDR3 in DNA: TGTGCCAGCAGCGGTGAGGGACAGGGTGAGGGCTACACCTTC.

The chain links TRBV7-2 to TRBJ2-2; D unresolved. V lost 2 bases, J lost 6 bases, and 16 bases lay in between. Germline CDR1 reads SGHTA; CDR2 reads FQGNSA. The CDR3 covers 16 residues. CDR3 protein: CASSLSVSHPPGELFF. CDR3 sequence (DNA): TGTGCCAGCAGCTTATCTGTATCTCACCCGCCCGGGGAGCTGTTTTTT.

The chain joins TRBV2 to TRBJ2-7; D tentatively fits TRBD1 or TRBD2 (5 bases each). The CDR3 covers 15 residues. Deletions cut 3 bases from V and 0 bases from J, with 12 bases between. Germline V gene data show CDR1 as SNHLY and CDR2 as FYNNEI. The CDR3 here is CASSDPGHPSYEQYF. DNA of the CDR3: TGTGCCAGCAGTGATCCGGGGCACCCCTCCTACGAGCAGTACTTC.

A few counts support this clone. The gene calls are TRBV2 and TRBJ2-7; D is undetermined. Trimming removed 7 bases at V and 1 base at J, with 5 bases between. The CDR3 consists of 11 residues. Germline lookup yields CDR1 SNHLY and CDR2 FYNNEI. Here the CDR3 DNA reads TGTGCCAGCACCCCGTCCTACGAGCAGTACTTC. This codes for CASTPSYEQYF.

The chain carries TRBV6-5 and TRBJ1-2; 8 positions agree with TRBD1. The CDR3 is made up of 13 amino acids. The trim removed 3 bases at V and 5 bases at J, leaving 2 bases unmatched. Germline CDR1 MNHEY, CDR2 SVGAGI. CDR3 nucleotides: TGTGCCAGCAGTTATAGGACAGGGTATGGCTACACCTTC. It specifies CASSYRTGYGYTF.

This chain connects TRBV6-5 to TRBJ2-2, with 10 bases identical to TRBD2. The CDR3 totals 15 residues. CDR1 is MNHEY, CDR2 SVGAGI, per germline. With V trimmed by 5 bases and J by 5 bases, 5 bases remained unmatched. This CDR3 is CASSRTSGETGELFF. CDR3 sequence (DNA): TGTGCCAGCAGTAGGACTAGCGGAGAGACCGGGGAGCTGTTTTTT.

The chain has TRBV3-1 (or the pseudogene TRBV3-2) and TRBJ2-3; D is unclear. V was clipped by 4 bases and J by 2 bases, with 4 bases between them. The V gene's germline CDR1 is LGHDT and CDR2 YNNKEL (reference sequence). The length of the CDR3 is 12 residues. The CDR3 nucleotides are TGTGCCAGCAGCCGACTCACAGATACGCAGTATTTT. Translation gives CASSRLTDTQYF.

The rearrangement links TRBV25-1 to TRBJ2-2, with a weak D call TRBD2 (5 bases). The germline gives CDR1 MGHDK, CDR2 SYGVNS. V lost 3 bases, J lost 6 bases, and 5 bases lay in between. The CDR3 consists of 12 residues. CDR3: CASSERAGELFF. The CDR3, as DNA: TGTGCCAGCAGTGAGAGGGCCGGGGAGCTGTTTTTT.

The chain joins TRBV11-2 to TRBJ2-1; TRBD2 might be the D (6 bases). Germline V CDR1 and CDR2: SGHAT, FQNNGV. The CDR3 runs to 18 residues. Trimming took 5 bases from V and 0 from J, leaving 20 bases between them. CDR3 sequence: CASSPPRAGTSSYNEQFF. The CDR3 DNA reads TGTGCCAGCAGCCCCCCGCGGGCGGGGACGAGCTCCTACAATGAGCAGTTCTTC.

The rearrangement uses TRBV6-5 and TRBJ1-2; 10 bases match TRBD1. The V gene end was trimmed by 6 bases and the J gene end by 3 bases; junction bases not matched to a gene: 7. The germline CDR1 and CDR2 sequences are MNHEY and SVGAGI. CDR3 length: 15 amino acids. The CDR3 nucleotides read TGTGCCAGCAGACCCGGACAGGGGGGATACTATGGCTACACCTTC. Protein product: CASRPGQGGYYGYTF.

This rearrangement joins TRBV13 to TRBJ2-7, with 10 nucleotides matching TRBD1. This CDR3 is 15 amino acids long. Germline CDR1 reads PRHDT; CDR2 reads FYEKMQ (reference sequence). The J segment lost 7 bases and the V segment lost 1 base, leaving 7 bases of the junction unmatched. The CDR3 DNA reads as TGTGCCAGCAGCTTAGCCGGGACAGGGGTTGGGGAGCAGTACTTC. It encodes CASSLAGTGVGEQYF.

The chain combines TRBV15 with TRBJ2-3, with D possibly TRBD1 on 6 matching bases. Germline-derived CDR1 and CDR2 are LNHNV and YYDKDF (reference sequence). Deletions cut 5 bases from V and 0 bases from J, with 18 bases between. The CDR3 contains 17 residues. The CDR3 reads CATSSVRGRRSTDTQYF. The CDR3, as DNA: TGTGCCACCAGCTCCGTGAGGGGGAGAAGGAGCACAGATACGCAGTATTTT. Complete variable domain (other parts from reference TRBV15 and TRBJ2-3): DAMVIQNPRYQVTQFGKPVTLSCSQTLNHNVMYWYQQKSSQAPKLLFHYYDKDFNNEADTPDNFQSRRPNTSFCFLDIRSPGLGDTAMYLCATSSVRGRRSTDTQYFGPGTRLTVL.

The CDR3, as DNA: TGTGCCATCACGGGGACAGACCTCCTGTCGGGAAACACCATATATTTT. It translates to CAITGTDLLSGNTIYF. The V gene is TRBV10-3, the J gene TRBJ1-3, with 7 positions matching TRBD1. The germline V gene has CDR1 ENHRY and CDR2 SYGVKD. The CDR3 sequence is 16 residues long. J lost 4 bases, V lost 7 bases, and 13 bases had no gene match.

This clone came up a few times. This chain joins TRBV7-6 and TRBJ2-7, with 11 bases matching TRBD2. This CDR3 region has 15 residues. CDR1 SGHVS and CDR2 FNYEAQ come from the germline V gene. V shed 1 base, J shed 4 bases, and the junction held 3 bases outside the gene matches. The CDR3 spells CASSLGGTSGYEQYF. The DNA for the CDR3 is TGTGCCAGCAGCTTAGGTGGGACTAGCGGATACGAGCAGTACTTC.

The gene calls are TRBV6-2 or TRBV6-3 and TRBJ2-7, with 7 bases lining up with TRBD1. The germline V gene has CDR1 MNHEY and CDR2 SVGEGT. The junction had 14 bases not matched to a gene; V was cut back by 5 bases and J by 4 bases. This CDR3 region has 16 residues. The CDR3 reads CASSILNPGQRYEQYF. CDR3 bases: TGTGCCAGCAGTATCTTAAATCCGGGACAGCGATACGAGCAGTACTTC.